Listed below are T cell receptor beta chains from one sample, sequenced in a study of post-analysis software for immune sequencing data. TCRdb re-derived calls from the PCR reads in MiXCR, one entry per CDR3 protein. The repertoire holds over 150,000 distinct CDR3 sequences, with roughly 40% as singletons. Sequences were derived from blood, sampled after autologous hematopoietic stem cell transplantation. The origin of the receptors is a girl aged 5 to 17 with multiple sclerosis. Both conserved end residues are part of each CDR3. The D gene is left open where the match is weak. Clone size is not always given. Where it is, it says once, few, many or a class for expanded clones.

>-|TRBJ2-6|TRBV28|-
TGTGCCAGCAAGAGCCTCGGGGACTTAAGTGGGGCCAACGTCCTGACTTTC
CASKSLGDLSGANVLTF
>-|TRBJ2-7|TRBV10-3|-
TGTGCCATCAGTGAGTCTCGGGGAGCTTACAATGAGCAGTACTTC
CAISESRGAYNEQYF
>-|TRBJ2-5|TRBV9|-
TGTGCCAGCAGCCACGGGACAAACCAAGAGACCCAGTACTTC
CASSHGTNQETQYF
>TRBD2|TRBJ2-7|TRBV6-2/TRBV6-3|-
TGTGCCAGCAGCCACAGACTAGCGGGAGGAGGCGAGCAGTACTTC
CASSHRLAGGGEQYF
>TRBD2|TRBJ2-4|TRBV6-2/TRBV6-3|-
TGTGCCACCGGAGCGGGAGGTGGGCGTATTCAGTACTTC
CATGAGGGRIQYF
>TRBD2|TRBJ2-7|TRBV20-1|-
TGCAGTGCTAGTAGCGGGGGGGGTTCCTACAATGAGCAGTACTTC
CSASSGGGSYNEQYF
>TRBD2|TRBJ2-3|TRBV4-2|-
TGTGCCAGCAGCCGAGATCTGGCTAGCGGGAGCTCTTATACAGATACGCAGTATTTT
CASSRDLASGSSYTDTQYF
>-|TRBJ2-1|TRBV6-6|-
TGTGCCAGCAGGGCGACTAGTCGGGAGCAGTTCTTC
CASRATSREQFF
>TRBD2|TRBJ2-5|TRBV24-1|-
TGTGCCACCAGTGACCCCGGACTAGCGGGAAGAGAGACCCAGTACTTC
CATSDPGLAGRETQYF
>TRBD2|TRBJ2-3|TRBV10-3|-
TGTGCCACACGGGATAGCGGGGCAGATACGCAGTATTTT
CATRDSGADTQYF
>TRBD2|TRBJ2-5|TRBV6-4|-
TGTGCCAGCAGTTACTCGACTAGCGGGCAAGAGACCCAGTACTTC
CASSYSTSGQETQYF
>-|TRBJ2-5|TRBV4-1|few
TGCGCCAGCAGCCAAGATCCGCTAGGGGGGTCGTCCCAAGAGACCCAGTACTTC
CASSQDPLGGSSQETQYF
>TRBD1|TRBJ1-5|TRBV28|many
TGTGCCAGCAGATACGGGACAGGGGACAATCAGCCCCAGCATTTT
CASRYGTGDNQPQHF
>TRBD1|TRBJ1-5|TRBV10-3|-
TGTGCCACGTCCCGGGACAGGGACAATCAGCCCCAGCATTTT
CATSRDRDNQPQHF
>TRBD2|TRBJ2-3|TRBV4-3|few
TGCGCCAGCAGCCAAGGGCTAGCGGGAGGCGATACGCAGTATTTT
CASSQGLAGGDTQYF
>-|TRBJ2-3|TRBV6-1|few
TGTGCCAGCAGTGCTCCGGAGGGGCGGGCAGATACGCAGTATTTT
CASSAPEGRADTQYF
>-|TRBJ1-2|TRBV28|-
TGTGCCAGCAGTTTAGAAGAGGCGGGGAACTATGGCTACACCTTC
CASSLEEAGNYGYTF
>-|TRBJ2-3|TRBV20-1|-
TGCAGTGCCGAGTCACTAGCCGCAGATACGCAGTATTTT
CSAESLAADTQYF
>-|TRBJ2-3|TRBV11-2|-
TGTGCCAGCAGCTTAGACGGCGTCCCGTCAGATACGCAGTATTTT
CASSLDGVPSDTQYF
>-|TRBJ2-1|TRBV9|-
TGTGCCAGCAGCGTAGCTACACAGAGATACAATGAGCAGTTCTTC
CASSVATQRYNEQFF
>-|TRBJ1-1|TRBV6-6|few
TGTGCCAGCAGTTACTCTGTATTGAACACTGAAGCTTTCTTT
CASSYSVLNTEAFF
>-|TRBJ1-2|TRBV29-1|few
TGCAGCGTTGAAATCCCTGGGGATGGCTACACCTTC
CSVEIPGDGYTF
>TRBD1|TRBJ2-4|TRBV14|-
TGTGCCAGCAGCCGAGTTGTAGGGGGCGTGGGCATTCAGTACTTC
CASSRVVGGVGIQYF
>-|TRBJ2-7|TRBV30|-
TGTGCCTGGAGGCGCCTGGGGCAGGCCTCCGAGCAGTACTTC
CAWRRLGQASEQYF
>-|TRBJ2-7|TRBV12-3/TRBV12-4|-
TGTGCCAGCAGCCTAATAGGAGACGAGCAGTACTTC
CASSLIGDEQYF
>-|TRBJ1-2|TRBV4-1|few
TGCGCCAGCAGCCAAGAGGGGGATGTCCCGAACTATGGCTACACCTTC
CASSQEGDVPNYGYTF
>-|TRBJ1-2|TRBV11-2|-
TGTGCCAGCAGCTTAGTCAGGATCCATGGCTACACCTTC
CASSLVRIHGYTF
>-|TRBJ1-1|TRBV20-1|few
TGCAGTGCTAGAAAGGGGATGAACACTGAAGCTTTCTTT
CSARKGMNTEAFF
>TRBD2|TRBJ2-7|TRBV4-2|-
TGTGCCAGCAGCGACGGGACTAGCAGGCTCGGGGGGGTCTACGAGCAGTACTTC
CASSDGTSRLGGVYEQYF
>-|TRBJ2-3|TRBV6-1|few
TGTGCCAGCAGTGAAGAAATGATAAGCACAGATACGCAGTATTTT
CASSEEMISTDTQYF
>TRBD1|TRBJ2-1|TRBV14|-
TGTGCCAGCAGCCGACAGGGTTGGTCGTACAATGAGCAGTTCTTC
CASSRQGWSYNEQFF
>TRBD1|TRBJ2-1|TRBV12-3/TRBV12-4|-
TGTGCCAGCAGTTTAGGGCAGGGGGCAGGGGAGCAGTTCTTC
CASSLGQGAGEQFF
>-|TRBJ2-1|TRBV10-3|-
TGTGCCATCAGTGAGTCTGGGGGTGGCGACGGTGAGCAGTTCTTC
CAISESGGGDGEQFF
>TRBD2|TRBJ2-1|TRBV2|-
TGTGCCAGCAGGCGACTTACTAGCGGGAGCTCCAATGAGCAGTTCTTC
CASRRLTSGSSNEQFF
>-|TRBJ2-3|TRBV4-3|few
TGCGCCAGCAGCCAAGACCCTACTTCGCTCAGCACAGATACGCAGTATTTT
CASSQDPTSLSTDTQYF
>-|TRBJ2-3|TRBV9|-
TGTGCCAGCAATCCGGGAACCACAGATACGCAGTATTTT
CASNPGTTDTQYF
>-|TRBJ2-7|TRBV3-1|-
TGTGCCAGCAGCCATCAGGGATTCTACGAGCAGTACTTC
CASSHQGFYEQYF
>-|TRBJ2-1|TRBV7-8|few
TGTGCCAGCAGCTTGTTCCATGAGCAGTTCTTC
CASSLFHEQFF
>-|TRBJ1-5|TRBV29-1|few
TGCACCTCAGGAGGATTGGAGCCCCAGCATTTT
CTSGGLEPQHF
>TRBD1|TRBJ2-7|TRBV27|-
TGTGCCAGCAGTTTCGACGTGGGACAGGGGGTGGACGAGCAGTACTTC
CASSFDVGQGVDEQYF